A few counts support the clone carrying this T cell receptor (beta chain). The antigen remains unidentified. The source of the sample is a study of identifying expanded T cells in peripheral blood. TCRdb keeps only in-frame clones here, not all; method: immunoSEQ multiplex PCR. This table has more than 85,000 clones, 88% appearing once. This CDR3 contains 16 residues. Germline-derived CDR1 and CDR2 are SGDLS and YYNGEE. Trimming took 4 bases from V and 4 from J; bases not matched to a gene: 7. During the collection period, no donor immune events like infections were recorded. Study-wide results and caveats: Roughly two-week clone count variance significantly increased as total template count grew. Differentially abundant clones: about 1.3 between replicates, about 16 at 2 to 3 weeks, under 25 at four.

The TCR was taken from a person between 18 and 69 years old in good health. The chain employs TRBV9 and TRBJ2-5, with 13 nucleotides matching TRBD2. The sequencing sample was made of blood. In DNA form, the CDR3 reads TGTGCCAGCAGCAGAAGGACTAGCGGGAGTGGAGAGACCCAGTACTTC. It translates to CASSRRTSGSGETQYF.